This T cell receptor beta chain was recorded in a study of tumor-infiltrating lymphocytes in primary liver carcinoma. This CDR3 spans 15 amino acids. CDR1 and CDR2 (germline): SGHRS, YFSETQ. Deletions cut 0 bases from V and 5 bases from J, with 14 bases between. Total RNA amounting to 450 to 500 ng was the source from which TCR beta cDNA was made with a constant-region primer. Three nested multiplex PCR rounds of slightly modified ARM-PCR generated TCR beta libraries. In the first two PCR rounds, TRBV1-TRBV30 forward primers were paired with a C-beta reverse primer, and each round lasted roughly 10 cycles. TCRdb passed the multiplex PCR reads through MiXCR, listing each CDR3 protein once. The table has approximately 37,000 distinct CDR3 sequences, around 74% seen once. Taking about 19-32 mg of unsorted bulk tissue, the authors co-extracted RNA and DNA.

The V gene is TRBV5-1, the J gene TRBJ2-5, with D hard to call. The receptor comes from a man aged 35 to 55 with primary liver carcinoma and hepatitis B virus infection. Specimen: liver tumor tissue from sampling region 4. Sample subset: tumor region T4, right-lateral pole. CDR3 sequence (DNA): TGCGCCAGCAGCTTGGGCATCGTGGGGAAGGAGACCCAGTACTTC. Translated: CASSLGIVGKETQYF.